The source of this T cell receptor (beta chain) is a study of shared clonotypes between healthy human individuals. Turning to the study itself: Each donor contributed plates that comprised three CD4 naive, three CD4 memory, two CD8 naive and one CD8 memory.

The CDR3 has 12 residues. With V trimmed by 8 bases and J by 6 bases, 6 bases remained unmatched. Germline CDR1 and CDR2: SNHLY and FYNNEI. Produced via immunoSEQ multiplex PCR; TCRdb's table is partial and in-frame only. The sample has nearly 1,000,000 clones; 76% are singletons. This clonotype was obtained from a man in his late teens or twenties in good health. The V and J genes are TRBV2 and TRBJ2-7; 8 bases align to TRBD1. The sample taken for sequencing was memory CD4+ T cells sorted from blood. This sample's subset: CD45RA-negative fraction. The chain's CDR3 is CASGTTGVEQYF. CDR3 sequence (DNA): TGTGCCAGCGGGACGACAGGGGTCGAGCAGTACTTC.